These T cell receptor beta chains were read from a single sample in a study. TCRdb called the 5' RACE reads again in MiXCR, with one record for every CDR3 protein. The sample lists approximately 50,000 distinct CDR3 sequences, roughly 28% seen once, with 2% to 2.5% in the top ten. Sequences were obtained from tumor-infiltrating Tregs sorted from the breast tumor. Every receptor here comes from a female donor with breast cancer. Each CDR3 is given with its conserved first and last residue. D genes are given only for firm matches. Where a row states a size, it is once, few, many or the class of an expanded clone; other rows omit it.

V	D	size	J	DNA	CDR3
TRBV12-3/TRBV12-4	TRBD1	many	TRBJ2-7	TGTGCCAGCATCCACTCGGACAGGTCCCACTACGAGCAGTACTTC	CASIHSDRSHYEQYF
TRBV28	.	.	TRBJ1-2	TGTGCCAGCAGCCAAGGGACGGGGAACTATGGCTACACCTTC	CASSQGTGNYGYTF
TRBV29-1	.	.	TRBJ2-5	TGCAGCGCGAAAGCGGTTCAAGAGACCCAGTACTTC	CSAKAVQETQYF
TRBV12-3/TRBV12-4	TRBD1	few	TRBJ2-1	TGTGCCAGCAGGATCGGGGGACAGGGAATAGTGGAGCAGTTCTTC	CASRIGGQGIVEQFF
TRBV20-1	.	.	TRBJ1-2	TGCAGTGCTAGAGCCCAAGCCCCAAGGGACGGCCTGCGCTATGGCTACACCTTC	CSARAQAPRDGLRYGYTF
TRBV10-3	TRBD2	medium-sized	TRBJ2-1	TGTGCCATCAGTGGTTCGGGGGGACCGAACAATGAGCAGTTCTTC	CAISGSGGPNNEQFF
TRBV28	TRBD1	.	TRBJ1-5	TGTGCCAGCAGCCGCGACAGGGGCAATCAGCCCCAGCATTTT	CASSRDRGNQPQHF
TRBV28	.	.	TRBJ1-5	TGTGCCAGCAGTTTTACCGGACAGTTTGGGGATCAGCCCCAGCATTTT	CASSFTGQFGDQPQHF
TRBV5-1	.	.	TRBJ1-5	TGCGCCAGCAGCCCGTCGGGAGATCAGCCCCAGCATTTT	CASSPSGDQPQHF
TRBV11-2	.	.	TRBJ2-2	TGTGCCAGCAGCCTCTTTGGCACCGGGGAGCTGTTTTTT	CASSLFGTGELFF
TRBV3-1	TRBD1	few	TRBJ1-2	TGTGCCAGCAGCTTCAAGACAGGGGCGGTTGGCTACACCTTC	CASSFKTGAVGYTF
TRBV27	TRBD2	few	TRBJ2-3	TGTGCCATCGGGACTAGCGCGGAGGAAGATACGCAGTATTTT	CAIGTSAEEDTQYF
TRBV6-1	.	many	TRBJ2-7	TGTGCCAGCAATTTGCAGAGAGAGCAGTACTTC	CASNLQREQYF
TRBV5-1	TRBD2	few	TRBJ2-5	TGCGCCAGCAGCTTGGTTATGAGCGGGGGGGCGGAGACCCAGTACTTC	CASSLVMSGGAETQYF
TRBV7-2	.	.	TRBJ1-1	TGTGCCAGCAGCTGGATTACAATTGCGGCAGGCCCCGGGACTGAAGCTTTCTTT	CASSWITIAAGPGTEAFF
TRBV5-6	TRBD2	.	TRBJ2-7	TGTGCCAGCAGCCCTCCGACGGTTCTAGCGGGTAATTACGAGCAGTACTTC	CASSPPTVLAGNYEQYF
TRBV6-5	TRBD1	.	TRBJ1-6	TGTGCCAGCGGCGGACAGGGGGCGTATATAGGTTCACCCCTCCACTTT	CASGGQGAYIGSPLHF
TRBV20-1	.	.	TRBJ2-1	TGCAGTGCTAGGGGGAGCGCGTTTCAGCAGTTCTTC	CSARGSAFQQFF
TRBV20-1	TRBD1	many	TRBJ1-2	TGCAGTGCACCGGACAGGTCCAGCTATGGCTACACCTTC	CSAPDRSSYGYTF
TRBV5-5	.	many	TRBJ1-2	TGTGCCAGCAGCTTGACAGGGACCTATGGCTACACCTTC	CASSLTGTYGYTF
TRBV6-1	TRBD1	few	TRBJ1-2	TGTGCCAGCAGTGAAATGTGGTTTGGACAGGGAGGCCATGGCTACACCTTC	CASSEMWFGQGGHGYTF
TRBV28	.	few	TRBJ2-3	TGTGCCAGCAGTCCAGGCGGGATCCGCACAGATACGCAGTATTTT	CASSPGGIRTDTQYF
TRBV20-1	.	.	TRBJ1-5	TGCAGTGCTAGGGCCCTGAATCAGCCCCAGCATTTT	CSARALNQPQHF
TRBV29-1	.	few	TRBJ1-2	TGCAGCTCGGGGGACGGCGACTATGGCTACACCTTC	CSSGDGDYGYTF
TRBV5-1	.	many	TRBJ2-5	TGCGCCAGCAGCCGGGACTCCAGCCAAGAGACCCAGTACTTC	CASSRDSSQETQYF
TRBV9	.	many	TRBJ1-2	TGTGCCAGCAGCGTAGGGGGAGATGGGCTGTATGGCTACACCTTC	CASSVGGDGLYGYTF
TRBV4-2	TRBD1	few	TRBJ2-2	TGTGCCAGCAGCCAAGCACAGGGGGCCAACACCGGGGAGCTGTTTTTT	CASSQAQGANTGELFF
TRBV20-1	.	few	TRBJ1-5	TGCAGTGCCCTATCCCGGGACAATTATGAGCCCCAGCATTTT	CSALSRDNYEPQHF
TRBV5-6	.	.	TRBJ2-1	TGTGCCAGCAGCCCGGATGGGAGGAGGGGCAAAAATGAGCAGTTCTTC	CASSPDGRRGKNEQFF
TRBV5-6	.	few	TRBJ1-2	TGTGCCAGCAGCTCGGGGGCAGGAAACTATGGCTACACCTTC	CASSSGAGNYGYTF
TRBV7-9	.	.	TRBJ1-2	TGTGCCAGCAGCTTAGAGCAGTCCCGTGGCTACACCTTC	CASSLEQSRGYTF
TRBV7-2	.	many	TRBJ2-2	TGTGCCAGCAGCTTAACCTCTTTTGGGCATTCTAGTACCGGGGAGCTGTTTTTT	CASSLTSFGHSSTGELFF